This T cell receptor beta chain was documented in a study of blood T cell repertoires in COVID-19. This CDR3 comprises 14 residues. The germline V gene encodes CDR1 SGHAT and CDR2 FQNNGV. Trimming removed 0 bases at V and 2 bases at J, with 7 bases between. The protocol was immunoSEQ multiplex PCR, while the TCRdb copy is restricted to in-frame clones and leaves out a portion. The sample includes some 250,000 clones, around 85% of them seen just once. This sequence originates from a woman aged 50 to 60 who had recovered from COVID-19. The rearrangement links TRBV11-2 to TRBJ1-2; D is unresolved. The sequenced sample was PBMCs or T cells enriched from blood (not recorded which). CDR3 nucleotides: TGTGCCAGCAGCTTAGATATGGCAAACTATGGCTACACCTTC. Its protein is CASSLDMANYGYTF. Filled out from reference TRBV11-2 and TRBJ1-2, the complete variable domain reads EAGVAQSPRYKIIEKRQSVAFWCNPISGHATLYWYQQILGQGPKLLIQFQNNGVVDDSQLPKDRFSAERLKGVDSTLKIQPAKLEDSAVYLCASSLDMANYGYTFGSGTRLTVV.